What follows are 26 T cell receptor beta chains derived from one specimen sequenced in a study of T cell responses to AZD1222 COVID-19 vaccine. Libraries were prepared by immunoSEQ multiplex PCR; TCRdb keeps only in-frame clonotypes and omits some of them. The sample shows more than 70,000 clones, roughly 90% of them seen only once. The specimen was peripheral blood, collected 28 days after the second AZD1222 dose. These receptors all come from an adult who received the AZD1222 COVID-19 vaccine.

The J gene is TRBJ2-1, the V gene TRBV20-1, with D possibly matching TRBD2 (6 bases). With 3 bases removed from V and 7 bases from J, the gap between germline ends came to 13 bases. The CDR3 runs to 13 residues. Germline values: CDR1 DFQATT, CDR2 SNEGSKA (reference sequence). This CDR3 is CSASMPRGNEQFF. The CDR3, as DNA: TGCAGTGCTAGTATGCCTCGGGGGAATGAGCAGTTCTTC.

This sequence joins TRBV7-3 and TRBJ1-1; TRBD1 might be the D (6 bases). V dropped 0 bases and J dropped 6 bases, with 11 bases sitting between them. This CDR3 comprises 14 residues. Germline lookup yields CDR1 SGHTA and CDR2 FQGTGA. CDR3 DNA sequence: TGTGCCAGCAGCTTAACCCCAGGGGAGGCTGAAGCTTTCTTT. The encoded protein is CASSLTPGEAEAFF.

The chain joins TRBV28 to TRBJ1-3, with D uncertain. Germline values: CDR1 MDHEN, CDR2 SYDVKM. The V end was cut by 7 bases, the J end by 0 bases, with 13 bases between. This CDR3 has 15 residues. The CDR3, as DNA: TGTGCCAGCACCCAAAACCCCCGCTCTGGAAACACCATATATTTT. The encoded protein is CASTQNPRSGNTIYF.

This clone was observed a handful of times. The chain joins TRBV6-6 to TRBJ2-1; 10 bases line up with TRBD2. The CDR3 contains 17 residues. The trim removed 5 bases at V and 3 bases at J, leaving 10 bases unmatched. In germline, CDR1 is MNHNY, CDR2 SVGAGI (reference sequence). The CDR3 nucleotides read TGTGCCAGCAGTCCATCAGAAGGACTAGCGGACTACAATGAGCAGTTCTTC. It is translated as CASSPSEGLADYNEQFF.

The gene calls are TRBV11-2 and TRBJ2-5; 15 bases match TRBD2. Trimming cost V 5 bases and J 5 bases; bases outside gene matches: 12. The CDR3 loop spans 18 amino acids. The V gene's germline CDR1 is SGHAT and CDR2 FQNNGV. The CDR3 DNA follows: TGTGCCAGCAGCGGCCCTTTCGGACTAGCGGGAGGGCCGGAGACCCAGTACTTC. Its protein product is CASSGPFGLAGGPETQYF.

The V and J genes are TRBV7-3 and TRBJ2-3; D is uncertain. V gave up 1 base and J gave up 2 bases, with 7 bases separating them. Germline lookup yields CDR1 SGHTA and CDR2 FQGTGA. The CDR3 length is 14 residues. The CDR3 nucleotides read TGTGCCAGCAGCTTAATGACCGCCACAGATACGCAGTATTTT. This gives the protein CASSLMTATDTQYF.

This chain links TRBV2 with TRBJ1-1; D possibly corresponds to TRBD1 (5 bases). CDR3 length: 13 residues. Germline V gives CDR1 SNHLY, CDR2 FYNNEI. V gave up 2 bases and J gave up 5 bases, with 9 bases separating them. The chain's CDR3 is CASSEPGRTEAFF. The CDR3 nucleotides read TGTGCCAGCAGTGAACCGGGACGGACTGAAGCTTTCTTT. Combining the CDR3 with reference TRBV2 and TRBJ1-1 gives the whole variable domain EPEVTQTPSHQVTQMGQEVILRCVPISNHLYFYWYRQILGQKVEFLVSFYNNEISEKSEIFDDQFSVERPDGSNFTLKIRSTKLEDSAMYFCASSEPGRTEAFFGQGTRLTVV.

The chain joins TRBV5-6 to TRBJ1-5; no clear D gene. The germline CDR1 and CDR2 sequences are SGHDT and YYEEEE. V lost 5 bases, J lost 0 bases, and 12 bases lay in between. The CDR3 totals 15 residues. CDR3 amino acids: CASSLTGDSNQPQHF. DNA for the CDR3: TGTGCCAGCAGTCTGACCGGGGATAGCAATCAGCCCCAGCATTTT.

The gene calls are TRBV2 and TRBJ2-3; 11 nucleotides line up with TRBD2. Germline V gene sequence: CDR1 SNHLY, CDR2 FYNNEI. Trimming cost V 7 bases and J 4 bases; bases outside gene matches: 7. This CDR3 has 15 residues. CDR3: CASISGTSGSDTQYF. CDR3 sequence (DNA): TGTGCCAGCATTTCCGGGACTAGCGGCTCAGATACGCAGTATTTT.

V gene TRBV24-1 combines with J gene TRBJ2-7, with D unresolved. Germline CDR1 KGHDR, CDR2 SFDVKD. CDR3 length: 12 amino acids. Between the trimmed V and J ends, which lost 5 bases and 5 bases, there was a span of 9 bases. The CDR3 is CATSGAPHEQYF. Written as DNA, the CDR3 is TGTGCCACCAGTGGCGCGCCCCACGAGCAGTACTTC.

This rearrangement joins TRBV28 to TRBJ1-5, with TRBD1 matching 11 bases. CDR3 length: 16 amino acids. Germline CDR1 MDHEN, CDR2 SYDVKM. After removal of 2 bases from V and 5 bases from J, the junction contained 5 bases not matched to a gene. This chain's CDR3 is CASSLDLDRGHQPQHF. The DNA of the CDR3 is TGTGCCAGCAGTTTAGACCTGGACAGGGGGCATCAGCCCCAGCATTTT.

The rearrangement uses TRBV6-1 and TRBJ1-4; no definite D call. CDR1 MNHNS and CDR2 SASEGT come from the germline V gene. With 3 bases removed from V and 7 bases from J, the gap between germline ends came to 9 bases. This CDR3 has 13 amino acids. CDR3 residues: CASSDPPPEKLFF. CDR3 nucleotides: TGTGCCAGCAGTGACCCCCCACCTGAAAAACTGTTTTTT.

This rearrangement joins TRBV2 to TRBJ1-6; D is ambiguous. Germline V CDR1 and CDR2: SNHLY, FYNNEI. V was shortened by 4 bases and J by 7 bases, with 11 bases between the two germline ends. This CDR3 comprises 14 residues. CDR3 region: CASSVGMRNSPLHF. As DNA, the CDR3 is TGTGCCAGCAGTGTAGGAATGAGGAATTCACCCCTCCACTTT.

The chain combines TRBV27 with TRBJ2-3; TRBD1 might be the D (6 bases). The CDR3 sequence is 15 residues long. Germline-derived CDR1 and CDR2 are MNHEY and SMNVEV (reference sequence). Trimming took off 4 bases at V and 4 bases at J, with 15 bases between the two ends. CDR3 region: CASSSLGGPADTQYF. Written as DNA, the CDR3 is TGTGCCAGCAGTTCCCTTGGGGGCCCCGCAGATACGCAGTATTTT.

The chain uses TRBV24-1 and TRBJ1-6; TRBD1 matches 9 bases. Germline-derived CDR1 and CDR2 are KGHDR and SFDVKD. CDR3 length: 14 residues. The ends lost 5 bases at V and 10 bases at J; junction bases unmatched: 5. In DNA form, the CDR3 reads TGTGCCACCAGTGGTGGGACAGGGTGGTCACCCCTCCACTTT. It translates to CATSGGTGWSPLHF.

DNA for the CDR3: TGCAGCGTCCAAACCTTCGGGACAGACTTTAACTATGGCTACACCTTC. Its translation is CSVQTFGTDFNYGYTF. The chain is built from TRBV29-1 and TRBJ1-2; 7 bases are a match to TRBD1. The CDR3 extends over 16 amino acids. The V segment lost 6 bases and the J segment 1 base; nucleotides outside the gene matches: 14. The germline CDR1 and CDR2 sequences are SQVTM and ANQGSEA. The full variable domain, in which reference TRBV29-1 and TRBJ1-2 provide the parts outside the CDR3, is SAVISQKPSRDICQRGTSLTIQCQVDSQVTMMFWYRQQPGQSLTLIATANQGSEATYESGFVIDKFPISRPNLTFSTLTVSNMSPEDSSIYLCSVQTFGTDFNYGYTFGSGTRLTVV.

V gene TRBV10-2 combines with J gene TRBJ2-7, with 8 bases fitting TRBD2. From germline, CDR1 is WSHSY and CDR2 SAAADI. The CDR3 sequence is 12 residues long. The V and J ends lost 7 bases and 3 bases, in that order; junction bases with no gene match: 2. The CDR3 DNA is TGCGCCAGCATGGGACTAGTCTACGAGCAGTACTTC. Encoded protein: CASMGLVYEQYF.

The chain carries TRBV19 and TRBJ2-5; D gene uncertain. The CDR3 has 14 amino acids. V gave up 3 bases and J gave up 2 bases, with 10 bases separating them. Germline V CDR1 and CDR2: LNHDA, SQIVND (reference sequence). This CDR3 is CASSIRHSQETQYF. The DNA for the CDR3 is TGTGCCAGTAGTATTAGGCACTCACAAGAGACCCAGTACTTC.

This sequence joins TRBV27 and TRBJ2-1; 14 bases fit TRBD2. The CDR3 has 18 residues. The V and J ends lost 5 bases and 1 base, in that order; junction bases with no gene match: 7. Germline lookup yields CDR1 MNHEY and CDR2 SMNVEV (reference sequence). CDR3 bases: TGTGCCAGCAGTCTGACTAGCGGGAGGGCCAGGTCCTACAATGAGCAGTTCTTC. Its translation is CASSLTSGRARSYNEQFF.

The chain employs TRBV9 and TRBJ2-2, with unresolved D. This CDR3 has 11 amino acids. V was pared by 3 bases and J by 6 bases, with 3 bases between. Germline loops: CDR1 SGDLS, CDR2 YYNGEE. The CDR3 region is CASSGPGELFF. Written as DNA, the CDR3 is TGTGCCAGCAGCGGCCCCGGGGAGCTGTTTTTT.

This clone was detected only once. The J gene is TRBJ2-3, the V gene TRBV28, with 11 nucleotides matching TRBD1. The CDR3 length is 15 residues. V shed 7 bases, J shed 2 bases, and the junction held 5 bases outside the gene matches. Germline values: CDR1 MDHEN, CDR2 SYDVKM. CDR3 in amino acids: CASKGQGANTDTQYF. The CDR3 DNA sequence: TGTGCCAGCAAAGGACAGGGGGCTAACACAGATACGCAGTATTTT.

The chain is built from TRBV28 and TRBJ1-6; D unclear. The V gene's germline CDR1 is MDHEN and CDR2 SYDVKM. Trimming removed 5 bases from V and 10 bases from J, with 21 bases in between. This CDR3 contains 16 residues. The CDR3 DNA follows: TGTGCCAGCAGTCTCGTGGACGAAGGTCGTCGGTCACCCCTCCACTTT. Encoded protein: CASSLVDEGRRSPLHF.

The chain couples TRBV3-1 (or the pseudogene TRBV3-2) to TRBJ2-3; D is tentatively TRBD1 or TRBD2 (6 bases each). The germline V gene has CDR1 LGHDT and CDR2 YNNKEL (reference sequence). The length of the CDR3 is 15 residues. Trimming shortened V by 0 bases and J by 5 bases, and 12 bases separated the two germline ends. CDR3 coding DNA: TGTGCCAGCAGCCAAGATCGGGGGCTGATAGATACGCAGTATTTT. Amino acids: CASSQDRGLIDTQYF.

The chain joins TRBV3-1 (or the pseudogene TRBV3-2) to TRBJ2-1; D uncertain. Germline V gives CDR1 LGHDT, CDR2 YNNKEL (reference sequence). Between the trimmed V and J ends, which lost 6 bases and 5 bases, there was a span of 11 bases. The CDR3 length is 13 residues. CDR3 residues: CASSPDGHNEQFF. As DNA, the CDR3 is TGTGCCAGCAGTCCGGACGGCCACAATGAGCAGTTCTTC.

The J gene is TRBJ2-3, the V gene TRBV5-4, with 7 bases fitting TRBD2. The V segment lost 4 bases and the J segment 1 base; nucleotides outside the gene matches: 6. Germline V gives CDR1 SGHNT, CDR2 YYREEE (reference sequence). This CDR3 spans 15 amino acids. The CDR3: CASSPSGMRTDTQYF. The DNA for the CDR3 is TGTGCCAGCAGCCCTAGCGGAATGCGCACAGATACGCAGTATTTT.

The genes are TRBV5-1 and TRBJ2-5; 10 nucleotides align to TRBD2. Trimming removed 0 bases from V and 5 bases from J; junction bases left unmatched: 7. The CDR3 extends over 16 amino acids. Germline CDR1 is SGHRS and CDR2 is YFSETQ. CDR3: CASSLELAGSGETQYF. CDR3 sequence (DNA): TGCGCCAGCAGCTTGGAACTAGCGGGATCGGGCGAGACCCAGTACTTC. The full variable domain, completed using reference TRBV5-1 and TRBJ2-5, is KAGVTQTPRYLIKTRGQQVTLSCSPISGHRSVSWYQQTPGQGLQFLFEYFSETQRNKGNFPGRFSGRQFSNSRSEMNVSTLELGDSALYLCASSLELAGSGETQYFGPGTRLLVL.